These 28 T cell receptor beta chains came from one sample sequenced in a study of T cells in Graves' hyperthyroidism and ophthalmopathy. Amplified TCR beta CDR3 regions came from RNA transcripts. HTBI primers drove first-round RT-PCR of the TCR CDR3. TCRdb re-derived calls from the multiplex PCR reads in MiXCR, one entry per CDR3 protein. The sample includes 700,000 or so distinct CDR3 sequences, about 15% seen only once; the top ten take under 15%. Sequences were obtained from blood. Receptor source: a woman between 50 and 59 years old with Graves' ophthalmopathy.

This chain links TRBV27 with TRBJ1-6, with D hard to call. The CDR3 spans 15 residues. CDR1 is MNHEY, CDR2 SMNVEV, per germline (reference sequence). V gave up 4 bases and J gave up 2 bases, with 9 bases separating them. The CDR3 bases are TGTGCCAGCAGTTCGGGTGGGCCCTATAATTCACCCCTCCACTTT. It is translated as CASSSGGPYNSPLHF.

This clonotype was seen repeatedly, ten times or more. J is TRBJ2-7 and V is TRBV7-2; 9 bases are shared with TRBD2. This CDR3 has 16 residues. Germline V lookup: CDR1 SGHTA, CDR2 FQGNSA. The V segment lost 2 bases and the J segment 1 base; nucleotides outside the gene matches: 6. CDR3 DNA sequence: TGTGCCAGCAGCTTAACCTCTAGCGGGAATTCCTACGAGCAGTACTTC. The encoded protein is CASSLTSSGNSYEQYF. The full variable domain, in which reference TRBV7-2 and TRBJ2-7 provide the parts outside the CDR3, is GAGVSQSPSNKVTEKGKDVELRCDPISGHTALYWYRQSLGQGLEFLIYFQGNSAPDKSGLPSDRFSAERTGGSVSTLTIQRTQQEDSAVYLCASSLTSSGNSYEQYFGPGTRLTVT.

This clonotype was detected only a few times. The genes are TRBV7-9 and TRBJ2-7; 10 nucleotides agree with TRBD1. Germline V gene data show CDR1 as SEHNR and CDR2 as FQNEAQ (reference sequence). Losses at the gene ends were 5 bases for V and 6 bases for J; bases not matched to a gene: 7. The CDR3 has 14 residues. The CDR3 nucleotides are TGTGCCAGCAGCGGCCCGGGACAGGGGTTCGAGCAGTACTTC. The encoded protein is CASSGPGQGFEQYF.

This clonotype was counted a few times. The V call is TRBV9, the J call TRBJ2-7; D is possibly TRBD2 (6 bases). Between the trimmed V and J ends, which lost 1 base and 2 bases, there was a span of 13 bases. Germline-derived CDR1 and CDR2 are SGDLS and YYNGEE. The CDR3 is 15 residues long. This CDR3 is CASSVSAGTTYEQYF. The CDR3 DNA reads TGTGCCAGCAGCGTATCGGCGGGAACTACCTACGAGCAGTACTTC.

This clonotype was detected only a few times. The rearrangement links TRBV7-3 to TRBJ2-3; D not resolved. Deletions cut 2 bases from V and 4 bases from J, with 7 bases between. CDR3 size: 13 residues. The germline CDR1 and CDR2 sequences are SGHTA and FQGTGA. The CDR3 is CASSLFLADTQYF. For the CDR3, the DNA is TGTGCCAGCAGCTTATTTTTGGCAGATACGCAGTATTTT.

This clonotype was seen repeatedly, ten times or more. The chain couples TRBV5-1 to TRBJ2-7, with 13 bases fitting TRBD2. This CDR3 spans 15 amino acids. Per germline, CDR1 SGHRS and CDR2 YFSETQ. V gave up 2 bases and J gave up 4 bases; unmatched junction bases: 3. As DNA, the CDR3 is TGCGCCAGCAGCTTTGGACTAGCGGGAGATTACGAGCAGTACTTC. The encoded protein is CASSFGLAGDYEQYF. The full variable domain, with the rest looked up from reference TRBV5-1 and TRBJ2-7, is KAGVTQTPRYLIKTRGQQVTLSCSPISGHRSVSWYQQTPGQGLQFLFEYFSETQRNKGNFPGRFSGRQFSNSRSEMNVSTLELGDSALYLCASSFGLAGDYEQYFGPGTRLTVT.

A single count supports this clonotype. One base away lies a much larger clone, so this may be a sequencing read error. This chain uses TRBV6-5 with TRBJ2-5; 7 bases map to TRBD2. The germline V gene encodes CDR1 MNHEY and CDR2 SVGAGI. Losses at the gene ends were 5 bases for V and 3 bases for J; bases not matched to a gene: 12. The length of the CDR3 is 16 residues. CDR3 protein: CASSTTRTRREETQYF. CDR3 nucleotide sequence: TGTGCCAGCAGTACTACCAGGACTAGGAGGGAAGAGACCCAGTACTTC.

This clonotype was detected many times. J is TRBJ1-1 and V is TRBV27; D ambiguous. Germline loops: CDR1 MNHEY, CDR2 SMNVEV (reference sequence). V was pared by 3 bases and J by 1 base, with 9 bases between. The CDR3 sequence is 14 residues long. CDR3: CASSLGKGNTEAFF. DNA of the CDR3: TGTGCCAGCAGTTTGGGGAAGGGGAACACTGAAGCTTTCTTT.

The chain recombines TRBV20-1 with TRBJ1-1, with no clear D. This CDR3 is 12 amino acids long. Germline V gene lookup returns CDR1 DFQATT and CDR2 SNEGSKA (reference sequence). V was cut by 0 bases and J by 5 bases, with 7 bases left in between. The CDR3 DNA follows: TGCAGTGCTAGAGACCTTAATACTGAAGCTTTCTTT. This encodes CSARDLNTEAFF.

The J gene is TRBJ1-2, the V gene TRBV3-1; 9 nucleotides match TRBD1. V shed 2 bases and J 5 bases; nucleotides not matched to a gene: 15. The CDR3 is 18 amino acids. Germline V lookup: CDR1 LGHDT, CDR2 YNNKEL (reference sequence). The CDR3 region is CASSQRDRAYLTGYGYTF. In DNA, the CDR3 is TGTGCCAGCAGCCAACGGGACAGGGCTTATCTTACTGGATATGGCTACACCTTC. Full variable domain (rest looked up from reference TRBV3-1 and TRBJ1-2): DTAVSQTPKYLVTQMGNDKSIKCEQNLGHDTMYWYKQDSKKFLKIMFSYNNKELIINETVPNRFSPKSPDKAHLNLHINSLELGDSAVYFCASSQRDRAYLTGYGYTFGSGTRLTVV.

The chain recombines TRBV30 with TRBJ2-1; 16 positions agree with TRBD2. Germline-derived CDR1 and CDR2 are GTSNPN and SVGIG (reference sequence). The CDR3 length is 17 residues. With V trimmed by 7 bases and J by 7 bases, 13 bases remained unmatched. CDR3 DNA sequence: TGTGCCTTCGCCGGGACTAGCGGGAGGGCCCGGTGGAATGAGCAGTTCTTC. Translation: CAFAGTSGRARWNEQFF.

At least ten counts were recorded for this clonotype. The CDR3 sequence: CASSPSGRAPDTQYF. CDR3 coding DNA: TGTGCCAGCAGCCCTAGCGGGAGGGCCCCAGATACGCAGTATTTT. This chain connects TRBV7-9 to TRBJ2-3; 12 nucleotides agree with TRBD2. The junction had 4 bases not matched to a gene; V was cut back by 5 bases and J by 4 bases. Germline CDR1 is SEHNR and CDR2 is FQNEAQ (reference sequence). The CDR3 contains 15 residues.

There are many counts of this clonotype. This chain uses TRBV2 with TRBJ1-6; a weak D match, TRBD1 (6 bases). CDR3 length equals 13 residues. V lost 8 bases, J lost 4 bases, and 9 bases lay in between. Germline-derived CDR1 and CDR2 are SNHLY and FYNNEI. The CDR3 DNA reads as TGTGCCAGCGTAGGGGGTTATAATTCACCCCTCCACTTT. Translation gives CASVGGYNSPLHF.

There are many counts of this clonotype. The chain has TRBV2 and TRBJ2-1, with 9 bases fitting TRBD1. Trimming cost V 4 bases and J 4 bases; bases outside gene matches: 2. Per germline, CDR1 SNHLY and CDR2 FYNNEI. CDR3 length: 14 amino acids. The CDR3 loop reads CASSGDRAYNEQFF. The CDR3 region has the DNA TGTGCCAGCAGTGGGGACAGGGCTTACAATGAGCAGTTCTTC.

Ten or more counts support this clonotype. The rearrangement joins TRBV6-1 to TRBJ2-7; 9 positions match TRBD1. Per the germline V gene, CDR1 is MNHNS and CDR2 is SASEGT. Trimming took 4 bases from V and 4 from J; bases not matched to a gene: 2. The CDR3 runs to 13 residues. The chain's CDR3 is CASSGDRAYEQYF. The CDR3 bases are TGTGCCAGCAGTGGGGACAGGGCATACGAGCAGTACTTC.

This clonotype was seen repeatedly, ten times or more. The V and J genes are TRBV5-1 and TRBJ2-3, with 11 bases lining up with TRBD2. V trimming: 5 bases; J trimming: 5 bases; junction bases outside the gene matches: 7. CDR1 is SGHRS, CDR2 YFSETQ, per germline. This CDR3 comprises 15 residues. The CDR3 sequence is CASRIAGGPGDTQYF. The CDR3 nucleotides read TGCGCCAGCAGGATAGCGGGAGGGCCTGGAGATACGCAGTATTTT.

This clonotype was seen ten or more times. This rearrangement joins TRBV18 to TRBJ2-1; 8 bases are a match to TRBD2. Germline V lookup: CDR1 KGHSH, CDR2 LQKENI. CDR3 length: 14 amino acids. J was trimmed by 10 bases and V by 1 base; bases with no gene match: 6. The CDR3 bases are TGTGCCAGCTCACCACGACTAGCGCGGGGGGAGCAGTTCTTC. As protein: CASSPRLARGEQFF.

This clonotype was counted ten times or more. The genes are TRBV7-2 and TRBJ2-1; TRBD2 agrees at 8 bases. This CDR3 comprises 15 residues. The V and J ends lost 2 bases and 4 bases, in that order; junction bases with no gene match: 4. Germline V gives CDR1 SGHTA, CDR2 FQGNSA. The DNA of the CDR3 is TGTGCCAGCAGCTTATTGCCTAGCGGGTACAATGAGCAGTTCTTC. Protein product: CASSLLPSGYNEQFF.

This clonotype has ten or more counts. This sequence joins TRBV3-1 and TRBJ2-5, with D uncertain. The germline V gene encodes CDR1 LGHDT and CDR2 YNNKEL (reference sequence). The CDR3 totals 13 residues. CDR3 nucleotide sequence: TGTGCGAGCTATTCTGGCGCCCAAGAGACCCAGTACTTC. Amino acid sequence: CASYSGAQETQYF.

This clonotype was detected ten times or more. The CDR3 spells CASSGDRVGYTF. DNA for the CDR3: TGCGCCAGCAGCGGAGACAGGGTTGGCTACACCTTC. J is TRBJ1-2 and V is TRBV5-1, with 7 nucleotides matching TRBD1. After removal of 4 bases from V and 7 bases from J, the junction contained 4 bases not matched to a gene. There are 12 residues in the CDR3. Per germline, CDR1 SGHRS and CDR2 YFSETQ.

The rearrangement uses TRBV28 and TRBJ1-6; D is undetermined. The V end was cut by 5 bases, the J end by 0 bases, with 8 bases between. CDR3 length equals 15 residues. The germline CDR1 and CDR2 sequences are MDHEN and SYDVKM. DNA for the CDR3: TGTGCCAGCAGTCCCTGGAGCTCCTATAATTCACCCCTCCACTTT. Encoded protein: CASSPWSSYNSPLHF.

This clonotype was detected many times. This sequence joins TRBV10-3 and TRBJ2-1; 10 bases fit TRBD2. The germline CDR1 and CDR2 sequences are ENHRY and SYGVKD. The CDR3 consists of 16 residues. The V gene end was trimmed by 4 bases and the J gene end by 8 bases; junction bases not matched to a gene: 11. CDR3 coding DNA: TGTGCCATCAGTGCCGGGACTAGCGTGATGCTGGATGAGCAGTTCTTC. It encodes CAISAGTSVMLDEQFF.

This clonotype turned up a few times. The chain employs TRBV29-1 and TRBJ2-1; D is undetermined. Germline V CDR1 and CDR2: SQVTM, ANQGSEA. Trimming stripped 7 bases from V and 11 bases from J, with 15 bases between. The length of the CDR3 is 11 residues. The CDR3 nucleotides are TGCAGCGCTCCATTACTGGATCAGCAGTTCTTC. This encodes CSAPLLDQQFF.

This clonotype came up many times. This chain uses TRBV7-8 with TRBJ2-6, with D perhaps matching TRBD1 (5 bases). V lost 0 bases and J 2 bases, leaving 20 bases between the germline ends. Germline CDR1 SGHVS, CDR2 FQNEAQ. This CDR3 has 20 amino acids. CDR3 in DNA: TGTGCCAGCAGCTTAGCGCGTCTTGAGGCAGGGCCTCCTGGGGCCAACGTCCTGACTTTC. Translated: CASSLARLEAGPPGANVLTF.

This clonotype was recorded a few times. This may be a read error, as it is one base from a much larger clone. The CDR3 is CASSFSINQPQHF. The CDR3 bases are TGTGCCAGCAGTTTTAGTATCAATCAGCCCCAGCATTTT. The chain employs TRBV28 and TRBJ1-5; D is unresolved. V was trimmed by 3 bases and J by 3 bases, leaving 6 bases between them. The length of the CDR3 is 13 residues. Germline CDR1 MDHEN, CDR2 SYDVKM.

V gene TRBV30 combines with J gene TRBJ2-5; TRBD1 or TRBD2 may be the D gene (5 bases each). This CDR3 has 13 residues. Trimming cost V 2 bases and J 5 bases, with 12 bases left between them. The germline V gene has CDR1 GTSNPN and CDR2 SVGIG (reference sequence). Here the CDR3 DNA reads TGTGCCTGGAGTCCGGGACCAGTCGAGACCCAGTACTTC. Translation: CAWSPGPVETQYF. Based on the CDR3 plus reference TRBV30 and TRBJ2-5, the full variable domain is SQTIHQWPATLVQPVGSPLSLECTVEGTSNPNLYWYRQAAGRGLQLLFYSVGIGQISSEVPQNLSASRPQDRQFILSSKKLLLSDSGFYLCAWSPGPVETQYFGPGTRLLVL.

The chain carries TRBV7-9 and TRBJ2-5, with 12 bases fitting TRBD1. With 2 bases clipped from V and 5 bases from J, the junction kept 9 bases outside the gene matches. The CDR3 runs to 17 residues. CDR1 is SEHNR and CDR2 is FQNEAQ in the germline V gene (reference sequence). The CDR3 sequence is CASSLPPGTGGRETQYF. The CDR3 nucleotides are TGTGCCAGCAGCTTACCCCCCGGGACAGGGGGCAGGGAGACCCAGTACTTC.

Ten or more counts support this clonotype. The rearrangement links TRBV10-3 to TRBJ1-4; no clear D. CDR3 length: 15 amino acids. V was clipped by 6 bases and J by 1 base, with 12 bases between them. The germline CDR1 and CDR2 sequences are ENHRY and SYGVKD. DNA of the CDR3: TGTGCCATCAGCAGCCAACTCTTAACTAATGAAAAACTGTTTTTT. It encodes CAISSQLLTNEKLFF.